These T cell receptor beta chains were read from a single sample in a study of blood T cell repertoires in COVID-19. The method was immunoSEQ multiplex PCR; TCRdb's version includes in-frame clones alone and lacks a portion of them. This sample has more than 95,000 clones, with around 80% found just once. The specimen sequenced was peripheral blood. The origin of the receptors is a man between 65 and 85 years old with active or convalescent COVID-19. Each CDR3 is given with its conserved first and last residue. A D gene is named only where the DNA matches it firmly. Rows give clone size only sometimes, using once, few, many, or a class for an expanded clone.

CASNELRGDTQYF TGCGCCAGCAACGAACTCAGGGGGGATACGCAGTATTTT TRBV5-1 . TRBJ2-3 TRBD1
CSVGQGNTEAFF TGCAGCGTTGGACAGGGGAACACTGAAGCTTTCTTT TRBV29-1 . TRBJ1-1 TRBD1
CASSQGHGELFF TGTGCCAGCAGCCAAGGTCACGGGGAGCTGTTTTTT TRBV3-1/TRBV3-2 . TRBJ2-2 .
CASSVAGAPETQYF TGTGCCAGCAGCGTAGCGGGAGCTCCCGAGACCCAGTACTTC TRBV7-2 . TRBJ2-5 TRBD2
CASSLREGSNTGELFF TGTGCCAGCAGCTTGCGAGAGGGCAGTAACACCGGGGAGCTGTTTTTT TRBV7-9 few TRBJ2-2 .
CASSSVVLANEKLFF TGTGCCAGCAGTTCTGTAGTGCTCGCTAATGAAAAACTGTTTTTT TRBV27 . TRBJ1-4 .
CASSKPGQQISYEQYF TGTGCCAGCAGCAAGCCGGGACAGCAAATTTCCTACGAGCAGTACTTC TRBV6-2/TRBV6-3 . TRBJ2-7 TRBD1
CASSDYRGWETQYF TGTGCCAGCAGTGATTACAGGGGCTGGGAGACCCAGTACTTC TRBV25-1 . TRBJ2-5 TRBD1
CASSSMGQGFLPRGSGELFF TGCGCCAGCAGCTCGATGGGACAGGGGTTCCTCCCAAGAGGGTCCGGGGAGCTGTTTTTT TRBV5-1 once TRBJ2-2 TRBD1
CASSLGGLNTEAFF TGTGCCAGCAGTTTGGGAGGTTTGAACACTGAAGCTTTCTTT TRBV28 . TRBJ1-1 .
CASSFRTDNNEQFF TGTGCCAGCAGTTTTAGGACAGATAACAATGAGCAGTTCTTC TRBV28 . TRBJ2-1 .
CASSFGSDNSPLHF TGTGCCAGCAGTTTTGGTAGCGATAATTCACCCCTCCACTTT TRBV2 . TRBJ1-6 .
CASSLGVQGSEAFF TGTGCCAGCAGCTTAGGGGTACAGGGATCTGAAGCTTTCTTT TRBV11-3 . TRBJ1-1 .
CASSLGAPGANVLTF TGTGCCAGCAGCTTGGGGGCTCCTGGGGCCAACGTCCTGACTTTC TRBV5-5 few TRBJ2-6 .
CASSPRAGADYGYTF TGTGCCAGCAGCCCCCGAGCAGGGGCCGACTATGGCTACACCTTC TRBV11-3 . TRBJ1-2 .
CASSEDRGWSNSPLHF TGTGCCAGCAGTGAAGACAGGGGTTGGAGTAATTCACCCCTCCACTTT TRBV6-1 . TRBJ1-6 TRBD1
CASSKGDYRNTEAFF TGTGCCAGCAGTAAGGGGGACTACAGGAACACTGAAGCTTTCTTT TRBV6-5 . TRBJ1-1 .
CASSLVSAYEQYF TGTGCCAGCAGCTTAGTCAGCGCCTACGAGCAGTACTTC TRBV11-2 once TRBJ2-7 .
CASSTGQIGYTF TGCGCCAGCAGCACGGGACAGATCGGCTACACCTTC TRBV5-1 . TRBJ1-2 TRBD1
CAISPGTVDLREQYF TGTGCCATCAGCCCCGGGACAGTCGATTTACGGGAGCAGTACTTC TRBV10-3 once TRBJ2-7 TRBD1
CASSETGGYYNSPLHF TGTGCCAGCAGCGAAACAGGGGGCTACTATAATTCACCCCTCCACTTT TRBV9 . TRBJ1-6 TRBD1
CASSATSGRAGRQQETQYF TGCGCCAGCAGCGCTACTAGCGGGAGGGCCGGTCGCCAACAAGAGACCCAGTACTTC TRBV5-1 . TRBJ2-5 TRBD2
CSAGQGTAEAFF TGCAGCGCGGGACAGGGGACCGCTGAAGCTTTCTTT TRBV29-1 once TRBJ1-1 TRBD1
CSASPSLNEKLFF TGCAGTGCTAGTCCCAGTCTTAATGAAAAACTGTTTTTT TRBV20-1 . TRBJ1-4 .
CASGRGGSRDQETQYF TGCGCCAGCGGCCGGGGGGGGAGTCGGGACCAAGAGACCCAGTACTTC TRBV10-2 . TRBJ2-5 TRBD2
CASSESGVRHYGYTF TGTGCCAGCAGTGAATCGGGGGTTAGGCACTATGGCTACACCTTC TRBV25-1 . TRBJ1-2 .
CASSLGTAGNTIYF TGTGCCAGTAGTCTCGGGACAGCTGGAAACACCATATATTTT TRBV19 . TRBJ1-3 TRBD1
CASSPTWTVGGYTF TGTGCCAGCAGCCCGACCTGGACAGTTGGGGGCTACACCTTC TRBV5-6 . TRBJ1-2 .
CASSQDIRGGSYEQYF TGTGCCAGCAGCCAAGATATCCGCGGGGGCTCCTACGAGCAGTACTTC TRBV3-1/TRBV3-2 . TRBJ2-7 TRBD2
CASSKALSGGHSYQETQYF TGTGCCAGCAGCAAAGCGCTTAGCGGGGGCCACTCGTACCAAGAGACCCAGTACTTC TRBV21-1 . TRBJ2-5 .
CASSLPGQGNEKLFF TGTGCCAGCAGTTTACCGGGACAGGGTAATGAAAAACTGTTTTTT TRBV28 . TRBJ1-4 TRBD1
CASSQASGGLYEQYF TGTGCCAGCAGCCAAGCGTCGGGAGGCTTATACGAGCAGTACTTC TRBV3-1/TRBV3-2 . TRBJ2-7 TRBD2
CASSKTSGGSSYNEQFF TGTGCCAGTAGTAAAACTAGCGGGGGGAGCTCCTACAATGAGCAGTTCTTC TRBV19 . TRBJ2-1 TRBD2
CASRETGATYNEQFF TGTGCCAGCAGAGAGACAGGGGCCACCTACAATGAGCAGTTCTTC TRBV2 . TRBJ2-1 TRBD1
CAISETVGGYTF TGTGCCATCAGTGAAACAGTCGGTGGCTACACCTTC TRBV10-3 . TRBJ1-2 .
CASSEDRGNSPLHF TGTGCCAGCAGTGAGGACAGGGGCAATTCACCCCTCCACTTT TRBV5-4 . TRBJ1-6 TRBD1
CASSASSGSSYNEQFF TGTGCCAGCAGTGCCTCTAGCGGGAGCTCCTACAATGAGCAGTTCTTC TRBV6-6 few TRBJ2-1 TRBD2
CSVEDRLAGKQETQYF TGCAGCGTTGAAGATCGACTAGCGGGGAAGCAAGAGACCCAGTACTTC TRBV29-1 . TRBJ2-5 TRBD2
CASGTGAYEQYF TGTGCCAGCGGAACAGGGGCTTACGAGCAGTACTTC TRBV19 . TRBJ2-7 TRBD1
CASSNGQGNEQFF TGTGCCAGTAGTAACGGACAGGGGAATGAGCAGTTCTTC TRBV19 . TRBJ2-1 TRBD1
CASSLGVTQYF TGTGCCAGCAGCTTAGGAGTTACGCAGTATTTT TRBV7-2 once TRBJ2-3 .
CASRGGTGNTIYF TGCGCCAGCAGGGGGGGGACTGGAAACACCATATATTTT TRBV5-1 once TRBJ1-3 .
CAWSFLQGTREKLFF TGTGCCTGGAGTTTTTTACAGGGCACTAGAGAAAAACTGTTTTTT TRBV30 . TRBJ1-4 .
CASSHYGLASNEQFF TGTGCCAGCAGCCATTACGGACTAGCGAGCAATGAGCAGTTCTTC TRBV7-9 . TRBJ2-1 TRBD2